This T cell receptor beta chain originates from a study of memory CD4+ T cells and cytomegalovirus serostatus. The assay was immunoSEQ multiplex PCR, and TCRdb's table has in-frame clones only and misses some. The sample consists of some 73,000 clones, 75% to 85% of them appearing once. This clone showed up just once. Single viable CD3+CD4+CD8-CD45RO+ cells were sorted as the memory CD4+ T cells. This sequence originates from an adult in good health and CMV-seropositive. The source material was memory CD4+ T cells from blood.

CDR3 in amino acids: CASSGSGTTGELFF. In nucleotides, the CDR3 is TGTGCCAGCAGCGGAAGCGGGACTACCGGGGAGCTGTTTTTT. V gene TRBV5-8 combines with J gene TRBJ2-2, with TRBD2 identical over 7 bases. The CDR3 is 14 amino acids. Germline loops: CDR1 SGHTS, CDR2 YDEGEE. V lost 4 bases to trimming and J lost 5 bases; unmatched junction nucleotides: 5.